The 32 T cell receptor beta chains below all came from one sample that was sequenced in a study of low-dose radiotherapy and immunotherapy resistance in tumors (dated 2022 in TCRdb). The sample's time point label, in plain terms: before trial treatment. Sequencing relied on an Illumina HiSeq 2500. First-strand cDNA was synthesized using Superscript III and a set of TRAV- and TRBV-specific primers, so that both TCRalpha and TCRbeta chains were covered. TCRs were amplified for about 22 PCR cycles with Phusion, using a constant-region primer paired with the adapter attached to the V primers. TCRdb trimmed public reads at Q25 via fastp, called clones via MiXCR and kept in-frame beta chains. Each record represents a unique CDR3 protein, reported with the most common genes and DNA among its rows. The sample table shows over 65,000 distinct CDR3 sequences, and around 17% are seen once. The ten top clones hold about 2.5% of the sample.

Specimen: PBMCs, collected before treatment. The source of these receptors is a male donor with prostate cancer.

This clonotype has ten or more counts. The gene calls are TRBV3-1 and TRBJ1-2, with a possible D match to TRBD1 (6 bases). The length of the CDR3 is 14 residues. Germline CDR1 and CDR2: LGHDT and YNNKEL (reference sequence). Deletions cut 4 bases from V and 2 bases from J, with 11 bases between. The CDR3 DNA is TGTGCCAGCAGCCCCCGGACAGACAACTATGGCTACACCTTC. This encodes CASSPRTDNYGYTF.

This clonotype was seen many times. The gene calls are TRBV7-2 and TRBJ2-1, with TRBD2 matching 7 bases. The V and J ends lost 0 bases and 4 bases, in that order; junction bases with no gene match: 9. The CDR3 is made up of 17 amino acids. CDR1 is SGHTA, CDR2 FQGNSA, per germline. CDR3 sequence: CASSLAPGGGGYNEQFF. The CDR3 region has the DNA TGTGCCAGCAGCTTAGCGCCTGGGGGGGGTGGGTACAATGAGCAGTTCTTC.

This clonotype was observed many times. This chain connects TRBV7-6 to TRBJ2-3; TRBD2 aligns across 10 bases. The CDR3 runs 20 residues. The ends lost 2 bases at V and 3 bases at J; junction bases unmatched: 17. Germline values: CDR1 SGHVS, CDR2 FNYEAQ. In nucleotides, the CDR3 is TGTGCCAGCAGCTTAAGTTACTCCGGGACTAGCGAGTTCGGTACAGATACGCAGTATTTT. Translation: CASSLSYSGTSEFGTDTQYF.

This clonotype was counted at least ten times. This chain uses TRBV6-2 or TRBV6-3 with TRBJ2-7; the D is unclear. The V and J ends lost 6 bases and 3 bases respectively, with 18 bases between them. CDR1 is MNHEY, CDR2 SVGEGT, per germline. The CDR3 covers 15 residues. The CDR3 bases are TGTGCCAGCAGGAGCCCCGCCGGTGAGTTCTACGAGCAGTACTTC. This sequence encodes CASRSPAGEFYEQYF.

This clonotype was observed a few times. This chain uses TRBV28 with TRBJ1-6, with D perhaps TRBD1 (5 bases). CDR1 is MDHEN and CDR2 is SYDVKM in the germline V gene. V lost 3 bases and J 14 bases, leaving 11 bases between the germline ends. The CDR3 spans 12 residues. CDR3 sequence (DNA): TGTGCCAGCAGTTTCGTAGAGGGGACCCTCCACTTT. Protein: CASSFVEGTLHF.

This clonotype came up many times. The chain uses TRBV5-5 and TRBJ1-1; TRBD1 might be the D (5 bases). Germline values: CDR1 SGHKS, CDR2 YYEKEE (reference sequence). V was trimmed by 0 bases and J by 1 base, leaving 13 bases between them. The CDR3 contains 16 residues. The CDR3 spells CASSLVRGMENTEAFF. The CDR3 nucleotides read TGTGCCAGCAGCTTGGTGAGGGGCATGGAGAACACTGAAGCTTTCTTT.

This clonotype was seen at least ten times. The rearrangement joins TRBV5-1 to TRBJ1-1; weak D call: TRBD1 (5 bases). Germline assignment: CDR1 SGHRS and CDR2 YFSETQ. The CDR3 covers 17 residues. Trimming took 4 bases from V and 1 from J, leaving 20 bases between them. The CDR3 reads CASSLLGVAQPNTEAFF. Written as DNA, the CDR3 is TGCGCCAGCAGCCTTTTGGGGGTCGCACAGCCGAACACTGAAGCTTTCTTT.

This clonotype has ten or more counts. The rearrangement uses TRBV12-3 or TRBV12-4 and TRBJ2-2, with 11 nucleotides matching TRBD2. There are 18 residues in the CDR3. The V gene end was trimmed by 5 bases and the J gene end by 0 bases; junction bases not matched to a gene: 8. CDR3 DNA: TGTGCCAGCAGTAGAGGACTAGCGGGCCAATCGAACACCGGGGAGCTGTTTTTT. Translated, it gives CASSRGLAGQSNTGELFF.

This clonotype was counted at least ten times. The chain employs TRBV10-3 and TRBJ2-3; 9 positions agree with TRBD2. The CDR3 runs 14 residues. CDR1 is ENHRY, CDR2 SYGVKD, per germline. Germline trimming cut 5 bases from V and 9 bases from J; bases unmatched to any gene: 9. The CDR3 sequence is CAISLGLAQATQYF. The CDR3 DNA reads TGTGCCATCAGTTTAGGACTAGCGCAGGCGACGCAGTATTTT.

The table lists this clonotype with many counts. The chain recombines TRBV7-6 with TRBJ1-3; a possible D gene is TRBD1 (5 bases). The CDR3 sequence is 18 residues long. Germline V CDR1 and CDR2: SGHVS, FNYEAQ. Trimming shortened V by 1 base and J by 2 bases, and 18 bases separated the two germline ends. CDR3: CASSLVGQAGSAGNTIYF. The CDR3 DNA sequence: TGTGCCAGCAGCTTAGTGGGGCAGGCGGGATCGGCTGGAAACACCATATATTTT.

This clonotype was found many times. The chain combines TRBV24-1 with TRBJ2-2, with 7 positions matching TRBD1. The CDR3 consists of 15 residues. Germline V gene data show CDR1 as KGHDR and CDR2 as SFDVKD. The J segment lost 7 bases and the V segment lost 4 bases, leaving 8 bases of the junction unmatched. In nucleotides, the CDR3 is TGTGCCACCAGTGAGTCTGACAGGGAAGGCGGGGAGCTGTTTTTT. Translated, it gives CATSESDREGGELFF.

The rearrangement links TRBV5-6 to TRBJ2-1; D gene uncertain. V dropped 0 bases and J dropped 4 bases, with 5 bases sitting between them. The CDR3 runs to 13 residues. Germline V gene sequence: CDR1 SGHDT, CDR2 YYEEEE. This CDR3 is CASSLVAYNEQFF. CDR3 nucleotide sequence: TGTGCCAGCAGCTTGGTGGCGTACAATGAGCAGTTCTTC. Drawing the rest from reference TRBV5-6 and TRBJ2-1, the complete variable domain is DAGVTQSPTHLIKTRGQQVTLRCSPKSGHDTVSWYQQALGQGPQFIFQYYEEEERQRGNFPDRFSGHQFPNYSSELNVNALLLGDSALYLCASSLVAYNEQFFGPGTRLTVL.

Regarding this clonotype: The junction departs from germline at one end; a sequencing error may be responsible. The chain recombines TRBV5-1 with TRBJ2-1; 10 bases align to TRBD2. There are 16 residues in the CDR3. Germline values: CDR1 SGHRS, CDR2 YFSETQ. CDR3 DNA: TGTGCCAGCAGCCCCACGGGAGCGGGGGGGCCGTATGAGCAGTTCTTC. This encodes CASSPTGAGGPYEQFF.

The sample holds many counts of this clonotype. This chain uses TRBV4-1 with TRBJ2-7; 12 nucleotides align to TRBD1. There are 14 residues in the CDR3. Germline CDR1 is MGHRA and CDR2 is YSYEKL. V shed 4 bases and J 7 bases; nucleotides not matched to a gene: 5. CDR3 nucleotides: TGCGCCAGCAGCCCGGGACAGGGGGCGGGAGAGCAGTACTTC. Amino acid sequence: CASSPGQGAGEQYF.

The V call is TRBV5-1, the J call TRBJ2-5; no reliable D call. The CDR3 spans 15 residues. The germline V gene encodes CDR1 SGHRS and CDR2 YFSETQ. The V and J ends lost 0 bases and 1 base respectively, with 10 bases between them. The CDR3 sequence: CASSLGAVGQETQYF. CDR3 coding DNA: TGCGCCAGCAGCTTGGGGGCCGTCGGCCAAGAGACCCAGTACTTC.

As concerns this clonotype: An end of the junction does not agree with germline; a read error may underlie this. The CDR3 protein is CASSLSNPAGYGYTF. The CDR3 coding sequence is TGTGCCAGCAGCCTCTCCAATCCCGCCGGCTATGGCTACACCTTC. J is TRBJ1-2 and V is TRBV15; D is unclear. Germline V CDR1 and CDR2: LNHNV, YYDKDF (reference sequence). This CDR3 is 15 amino acids long.

This clonotype was detected ten times or more. The DNA for the CDR3 is TGTGCCAGCAGCGCGGGACTAGCGGGCCACAATGAGCAGTTCTTC. This sequence encodes CASSAGLAGHNEQFF. The chain employs TRBV7-2 and TRBJ2-1; 12 positions match TRBD2. With 5 bases clipped from V and 5 bases from J, the junction kept 4 bases outside the gene matches. Looked up from germline, CDR1 is SGHTA and CDR2 is FQGNSA. The CDR3 consists of 15 residues.

This clonotype has at least ten counts. This chain joins TRBV5-5 and TRBJ2-5, with D possibly TRBD1 on 6 matching bases. V was shortened by 1 base and J by 5 bases, with 12 bases between the two germline ends. This CDR3 comprises 14 residues. Germline assignment: CDR1 SGHKS and CDR2 YYEKEE (reference sequence). CDR3 residues: CASSLTGIWETQYF. The CDR3, as DNA: TGTGCCAGCAGCTTGACAGGGATTTGGGAGACCCAGTACTTC.

This clonotype came up many times. The chain links TRBV6-5 to TRBJ2-1, with D perhaps matching TRBD2 (5 bases). V was pared by 5 bases and J by 8 bases, with 10 bases between. Looked up from germline, CDR1 is MNHEY and CDR2 is SVGAGI. The CDR3 is 12 amino acids. The CDR3 protein is CASSRDWDEQFF. DNA for the CDR3: TGTGCCAGCAGTCGGGATTGGGATGAGCAGTTCTTC.

This clonotype was detected many times. The chain combines TRBV18 with TRBJ2-1; D is perhaps TRBD1 (8 bases). V was clipped by 3 bases and J by 6 bases, with 18 bases between them. CDR3 length: 16 residues. The germline V gene has CDR1 KGHSH and CDR2 LQKENI. The CDR3 loop is CASSPTETGEGNEQFF. The CDR3 DNA reads as TGTGCCAGCTCACCCACGGAGACAGGGGAGGGCAATGAGCAGTTCTTC.

With regard to this clonotype: One base away lies a much larger clone, so this may be a sequencing read error. This chain links TRBV20-1 with TRBJ2-7, with unresolved D. Germline CDR1 is DFQATT and CDR2 is SNEGSKA (reference sequence). The CDR3 is made up of 14 amino acids. The V end was cut by 5 bases, the J end by 3 bases, with 17 bases between. The CDR3 region is CSAFPDGYFYEQYF. The DNA for the CDR3 is TGCAGTGCTTTTCCGGACGGTTACTTCTACGAGCAGTACTTC.

This clonotype was counted a few times. The chain employs TRBV6-2 or TRBV6-3 and TRBJ2-1, with D possibly being TRBD1 (7 bases). V dropped 4 bases and J dropped 12 bases, with 16 bases sitting between them. CDR3 size: 13 residues. The germline CDR1 and CDR2 sequences are MNHEY and SVGEGT. The CDR3 is CASSSSGGPWQFF. CDR3 bases: TGTGCCAGCAGTTCGTCAGGGGGGCCGTGGCAGTTCTTC.

A note on this clonotype: This likely traces to a read error, being one base from a far larger clone. This chain connects TRBV11-2 to TRBJ2-5; tentatively, D is TRBD2 (7 bases). V was pared by 5 bases and J by 11 bases, with 27 bases between. The CDR3 extends over 16 amino acids. Germline V gene data show CDR1 as SGHAT and CDR2 as FQNNGV. CDR3 sequence reads: CASSGRRGARWDEQYF. CDR3 nucleotides: TGTGCCAGCAGCGGCCGACGGGGGGCGAGGTGGGATGAGCAGTACTTC.

The sample holds many counts of this clonotype. This chain connects TRBV7-3 to TRBJ2-2; 8 nucleotides agree with TRBD1. V lost 1 base to trimming and J lost 1 base; unmatched junction nucleotides: 5. The CDR3 is 17 residues long. CDR1 SGHTA and CDR2 FQGTGA come from the germline V gene. CDR3 DNA: TGTGCCAGCAGCTTAATGGCAGGGGGCTTGAACACCGGGGAGCTGTTTTTT. Amino acids: CASSLMAGGLNTGELFF. Combining the CDR3 with reference TRBV7-3 and TRBJ2-2 gives the whole variable domain GAGVSQTPSNKVTEKGKYVELRCDPISGHTALYWYRQSLGQGPEFLIYFQGTGAADDSGLPNDRFFAVRPEGSVSTLKIQRTERGDSAVYLCASSLMAGGLNTGELFFGEGSRLTVL.

To note about this clonotype: This is likely an artifact of a read error, given a far larger clone one base away. The rearrangement links TRBV13 to TRBJ2-7; tentatively, D is TRBD2 (6 bases). The V end lost 7 bases, the J end lost 3 bases, and 13 bases lay between the germline ends. This CDR3 region has 13 residues. Per germline, CDR1 PRHDT and CDR2 FYEKMQ (reference sequence). The CDR3 loop is CASKGAGDYEQYF. In nucleotides, the CDR3 is TGTGCCAGCAAAGGAGCGGGCGACTACGAGCAGTACTTC.

The chain carries TRBV5-1 and TRBJ1-5; the D gene is possibly TRBD1 (5 bases). This CDR3 contains 17 residues. CDR1 and CDR2 (germline): SGHRS, YFSETQ. Trimming stripped 3 bases from V and 4 bases from J, with 20 bases between. CDR3 sequence (DNA): TGCGCCAGCAGCTCATTGGGATGGGGCAGGCAAAATCAGCCCCAGCATTTT. This codes for CASSSLGWGRQNQPQHF.

In this sample, this clonotype turned up many times. The genes are TRBV4-1 and TRBJ2-3, with D tentatively TRBD2 (7 bases). Trimming took off 3 bases at V and 1 base at J, with 11 bases between the two ends. The germline CDR1 and CDR2 sequences are MGHRA and YSYEKL. The CDR3 length is 15 residues. The CDR3 DNA follows: TGCGCCAGCAGCCAGGGGGGGCGGGGCACAGATACGCAGTATTTT. It is translated as CASSQGGRGTDTQYF.

This clonotype was counted ten times or more. The chain couples TRBV7-2 to TRBJ2-7; weak D call: TRBD2 (5 bases). Trimming stripped 5 bases from V and 1 base from J, with 12 bases between. The CDR3 is 14 amino acids. Germline V gene sequence: CDR1 SGHTA, CDR2 FQGNSA. Written as DNA, the CDR3 is TGTGCCAGCAGCGGACCGAGCGGATCCTACGAGCAGTACTTC. Translated, it gives CASSGPSGSYEQYF.

The sample holds a few counts of this clonotype. The J gene is TRBJ2-3, the V gene TRBV29-1; TRBD2 is a possible D gene (5 bases). Germline V gives CDR1 SQVTM, CDR2 ANQGSEA. Trimming removed 7 bases from V and 0 bases from J, with 14 bases in between. This CDR3 region has 14 residues. This CDR3 reads CSAEGPTSTDTQYF. Written as DNA, the CDR3 is TGCAGCGCCGAGGGTCCGACTAGCACAGATACGCAGTATTTT.

The gene calls are TRBV10-3 and TRBJ2-1; 7 bases line up with TRBD1. The V gene's germline CDR1 is ENHRY and CDR2 SYGVKD. The V and J ends lost 0 bases and 5 bases, in that order; junction bases with no gene match: 7. The CDR3 has 16 residues. CDR3: CAISESAQGENNEQFF. DNA of the CDR3: TGTGCCATCAGTGAGTCCGCCCAGGGGGAGAACAATGAGCAGTTCTTC.

This clonotype was seen ten or more times. The J gene is TRBJ2-1, the V gene TRBV6-2 or TRBV6-3, with 8 bases lining up with TRBD1. J gave up 7 bases and V 5 bases, and 10 bases lay outside the gene matches. This CDR3 region has 15 residues. Germline CDR1 is MNHEY and CDR2 is SVGEGT. In nucleotides, the CDR3 is TGTGCCAGCAGTGGACCGGGACAGGTAGGGAATGAGCAGTTCTTC. It translates to CASSGPGQVGNEQFF.

This clonotype has at least ten counts. CDR3 nucleotides: TGTGCCAGCAGCTTAGCCGCGGGGGTTACCGGGGAGCTGTTTTTT. Encoded protein: CASSLAAGVTGELFF. This chain connects TRBV7-8 to TRBJ2-2; the match to TRBD2 covers 7 bases. Trimming at V came to 0 bases and at J to 5 bases, leaving 3 bases not matched to a gene. Germline V gives CDR1 SGHVS, CDR2 FQNEAQ. There are 15 residues in the CDR3. The full variable domain, with the rest looked up from reference TRBV7-8 and TRBJ2-2, is GAGVSQSPRYKVAKRGQDVALRCDPISGHVSLFWYQQALGQGPEFLTYFQNEAQLDKSGLPSDRFFAERPEGSVSTLKIQRTQQEDSAVYLCASSLAAGVTGELFFGEGSRLTVL.